The clone carrying this T cell receptor beta chain has more than one count but fewer than ten. Its antigen is currently unknown. Regarding the study as a whole: Larger-cohort validation covered only one TCR beta V-J rearrangement.

One entry per CDR3 protein results from TCRdb running MiXCR on the 5' RACE reads. The table has fewer than 60,000 distinct CDR3 sequences, around a quarter seen once. CDR1 SGHNT and CDR2 YYREEE come from the germline V gene (reference sequence). V lost 0 bases, J lost 2 bases, and 10 bases lay in between. The CDR3 runs to 15 residues. Sequenced sample: naive CD4+ T cells sorted from blood. The subset was: naive CD4+ T cells, CD4+CD45RA+CD25-. The V and J genes are TRBV5-4 and TRBJ2-3; weak D call: TRBD2 (5 bases). The TCR was taken from a female donor with breast cancer. In nucleotides, the CDR3 is TGTGCCAGCAGCTTGGGGGCGGGCCCCACAGATACGCAGTATTTT. It codes for CASSLGAGPTDTQYF.